This T cell receptor beta chain was captured in a study of T cells after yellow fever vaccination. Findings and caveats of the study: Boosting was followed by the reappearance of most primary-vaccination clones (under 97% CD4, about 89% CD8).

TCRdb processed the 5' RACE reads anew with MiXCR; each CDR3 protein has one entry. The data show some 110,000 distinct CDR3 sequences, roughly 6.8% seen once. The CDR3 covers 12 residues. The ends were cut back, 7 bases at V and 6 bases at J, with 11 bases in the middle. Germline V gives CDR1 SNHLY, CDR2 FYNNEI. As regards this clonotype: Its antigen is currently unknown. This could be a read error, since a much larger clone is one nucleotide away.

The material was CD4+ T cells sorted from PBMCs, obtained about 41 days after the first yellow fever vaccination. The V call is TRBV2, the J call TRBJ2-3; D gene unclear. This receptor was taken from a man aged 18 to 30 who received the YFV17D yellow fever vaccine. CDR3 region: CASNPACDTQYF. CDR3 bases: TGTGCCAGCAACCCAGCCTGTGATACGCAGTATTTT.